This T cell receptor beta chain was observed in a study of shared clonotypes between healthy human individuals. Study results and caveats: The represented genetic and exposure-history diversity was limited by the small number of donors.

This clone has only one observation. Its antigen is still unknown. Because the CDR3's place on the DNA is in doubt, the DNA is left out and the CDR3 is given as listed by TCRdb. The assay was immunoSEQ multiplex PCR, and TCRdb's table has in-frame clones only and misses some. The repertoire holds roughly 2.2 million clones, with roughly 90% as singletons. The V gene's germline CDR1 is MDHEN and CDR2 SYDVKM. The CDR3 is 15 amino acids long, termini counted. What was sequenced was naive CD4+ T cells from PBMCs. Regarding subset: CD45RA+ positively selected. The TCR was taken from a man between 18 and 29 years old in good health. Some clones in this sample may be carry-over from other donors' samples. The chain recombines TRBV28 with TRBJ2-3; the table's D call, TRBD2, was not checked against the DNA. CDR3: CASSPRTVAGGSPSF.